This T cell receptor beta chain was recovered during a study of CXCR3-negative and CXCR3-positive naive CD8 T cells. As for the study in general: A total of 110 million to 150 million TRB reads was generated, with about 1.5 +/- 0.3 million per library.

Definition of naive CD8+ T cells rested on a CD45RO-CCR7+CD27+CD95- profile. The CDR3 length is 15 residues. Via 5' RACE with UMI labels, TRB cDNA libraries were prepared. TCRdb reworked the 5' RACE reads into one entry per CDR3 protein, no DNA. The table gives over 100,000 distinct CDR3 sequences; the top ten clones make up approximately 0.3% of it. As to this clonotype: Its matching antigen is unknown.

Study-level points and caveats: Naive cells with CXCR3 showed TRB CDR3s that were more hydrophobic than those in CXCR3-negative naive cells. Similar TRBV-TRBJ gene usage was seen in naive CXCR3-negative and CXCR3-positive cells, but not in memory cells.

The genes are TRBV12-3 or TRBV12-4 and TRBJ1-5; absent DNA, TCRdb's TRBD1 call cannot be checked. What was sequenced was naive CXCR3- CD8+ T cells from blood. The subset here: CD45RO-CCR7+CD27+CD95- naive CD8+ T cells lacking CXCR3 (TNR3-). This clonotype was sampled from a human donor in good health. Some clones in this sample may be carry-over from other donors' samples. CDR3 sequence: CASTPGVSEDQPQHF.